A selection of T cell receptor beta chains follows, all from one sample in a study of blood T cell repertoires in COVID-19. The repertoire was sequenced with immunoSEQ multiplex PCR; TCRdb's copy has only in-frame clones and lacks some. The sample records around 95,000 clones, less than 95% being singletons. The sequenced material came from peripheral blood. Every receptor here comes from a man aged 50-59 years with acute or convalescent COVID-19. CDR3s include the opening cysteine and the closing phenylalanine or tryptophan. D genes are given only for firm matches. Not every row has a clone size; where given, it reads once, few, many or a size class.

clone_size: -
j_call: TRBJ1-1
d_call: -
v_call: TRBV12-3/TRBV12-4
cdr3_aa: CASSSDMDSEAFF
cdr3_nt: TGTGCCAGCAGTTCGGATATGGACAGCGAAGCTTTCTTT

clone_size: few
j_call: TRBJ1-2
d_call: -
v_call: TRBV30
cdr3_aa: CASAAAPAYGYTF
cdr3_nt: TGTGCCTCAGCGGCAGCCCCGGCCTATGGCTACACCTTC

clone_size: -
j_call: TRBJ2-7
d_call: -
v_call: TRBV10-1
cdr3_aa: CASSDGAVPRQYF
cdr3_nt: TGCGCCAGCAGTGATGGAGCGGTTCCGAGGCAGTACTTC

clone_size: -
j_call: TRBJ2-7
d_call: TRBD1
v_call: TRBV6-5
cdr3_aa: CASSYGRTGDYEQYF
cdr3_nt: TGTGCCAGCAGTTACGGTAGGACAGGGGACTACGAGCAGTACTTC

clone_size: -
j_call: TRBJ2-3
d_call: TRBD2
v_call: TRBV19
cdr3_aa: CASSIWLAATDTQYF
cdr3_nt: TGTGCCAGTAGTATCTGGCTAGCGGCCACAGATACGCAGTATTTT

clone_size: -
j_call: TRBJ2-5
d_call: -
v_call: TRBV3-1/TRBV3-2
cdr3_aa: CASSQKDYQETQYF
cdr3_nt: TGTGCCAGCAGCCAAAAGGACTACCAAGAGACCCAGTACTTC

clone_size: -
j_call: TRBJ1-1
d_call: -
v_call: TRBV6-5
cdr3_aa: CASRGSAVRPEAFF
cdr3_nt: TGTGCCAGCAGGGGCTCAGCCGTTCGTCCGGAAGCTTTCTTT

clone_size: -
j_call: TRBJ2-6
d_call: -
v_call: TRBV27
cdr3_aa: CATGISGANVLTF
cdr3_nt: TGTGCCACCGGGATCTCTGGGGCCAACGTCCTGACTTTC

clone_size: -
j_call: TRBJ2-7
d_call: TRBD1
v_call: TRBV11-3
cdr3_aa: CASSSHRGRTYEQYF
cdr3_nt: TGTGCCAGCAGCTCCCACAGGGGACGAACCTACGAGCAGTACTTC

clone_size: -
j_call: TRBJ2-3
d_call: -
v_call: TRBV6-5
cdr3_aa: CASSFSSGVLDTQYF
cdr3_nt: TGTGCCAGCAGTTTTTCCTCGGGAGTTCTAGATACGCAGTATTTT

clone_size: -
j_call: TRBJ2-4
d_call: -
v_call: TRBV5-1
cdr3_aa: CASSFYPPQQVAKNIQYF
cdr3_nt: TGCGCCAGCAGCTTTTACCCACCCCAGCAGGTAGCCAAAAACATTCAGTACTTC

clone_size: -
j_call: TRBJ2-5
d_call: -
v_call: TRBV5-1
cdr3_aa: CASSLRGSQETQYF
cdr3_nt: TGCGCCAGCAGCTTGAGGGGCAGCCAAGAGACCCAGTACTTC

clone_size: few
j_call: TRBJ1-6
d_call: TRBD1
v_call: TRBV18
cdr3_aa: CASSPDRGRPLHF
cdr3_nt: TGTGCCAGCTCACCCGACAGGGGGCGCCCCCTCCACTTT

clone_size: -
j_call: TRBJ2-3
d_call: TRBD2
v_call: TRBV5-1
cdr3_aa: CASRYGTNTDTQYF
cdr3_nt: TGCGCCAGCAGATACGGGACTAACACAGATACGCAGTATTTT

clone_size: -
j_call: TRBJ2-2
d_call: TRBD2
v_call: TRBV4-1
cdr3_aa: CASSQADLSGTGGELFF
cdr3_nt: TGCGCCAGCAGCCAAGCGGACCTTAGCGGGACGGGCGGGGAGCTGTTTTTT

clone_size: -
j_call: TRBJ2-1
d_call: -
v_call: TRBV29-1
cdr3_aa: CSVEAVTGHYNEQFF
cdr3_nt: TGCAGCGTTGAAGCGGTCACAGGGCACTACAATGAGCAGTTCTTC

clone_size: once
j_call: TRBJ1-1
d_call: TRBD1
v_call: TRBV10-3
cdr3_aa: CAIRRRDRDSEAFF
cdr3_nt: TGTGCCATCAGGCGCCGGGACAGGGACTCTGAAGCTTTCTTT

clone_size: -
j_call: TRBJ2-5
d_call: TRBD1
v_call: TRBV5-4
cdr3_aa: CASRTGDQETQYF
cdr3_nt: TGTGCCAGCAGGACAGGGGATCAAGAGACCCAGTACTTC

clone_size: -
j_call: TRBJ2-5
d_call: -
v_call: TRBV5-4
cdr3_aa: CASSTERPQETQYF
cdr3_nt: TGTGCCAGCAGCACCGAGCGCCCCCAAGAGACCCAGTACTTC

clone_size: -
j_call: TRBJ2-1
d_call: -
v_call: TRBV6-5
cdr3_aa: CASSTLSGRNGEQFF
cdr3_nt: TGTGCCAGCAGTACCCTAAGCGGGCGTAACGGTGAGCAGTTCTTC

clone_size: -
j_call: TRBJ2-7
d_call: TRBD2
v_call: TRBV27
cdr3_aa: CASSGLAGEAYF
cdr3_nt: TGTGCCAGCAGTGGACTAGCGGGAGAGGCGTACTTC

clone_size: -
j_call: TRBJ1-5
d_call: -
v_call: TRBV6-2/TRBV6-3
cdr3_aa: CASSNTGNQPQHF
cdr3_nt: TGTGCCAGCAGCAACACAGGGAATCAGCCCCAGCATTTT

clone_size: -
j_call: TRBJ2-5
d_call: -
v_call: TRBV18
cdr3_aa: CASSPRRDQETQYF
cdr3_nt: TGTGCCAGCTCACCGCGGAGAGATCAAGAGACCCAGTACTTC

clone_size: -
j_call: TRBJ2-1
d_call: -
v_call: TRBV29-1
cdr3_aa: CSETRLYNEQFF
cdr3_nt: TGCAGCGAGACTAGATTATACAATGAGCAGTTCTTC

clone_size: -
j_call: TRBJ1-5
d_call: -
v_call: TRBV30
cdr3_aa: CAWSVQSGGTLYSNQPQHF
cdr3_nt: TGTGCCTGGAGTGTACAATCAGGAGGGACCCTATATAGCAATCAGCCCCAGCATTTT

clone_size: -
j_call: TRBJ2-2
d_call: TRBD2
v_call: TRBV10-3
cdr3_aa: CAISGDTSGRASDTGELFF
cdr3_nt: TGTGCCATCAGTGGGGACACTAGCGGGAGGGCCTCGGACACCGGGGAGCTGTTTTTT

clone_size: -
j_call: TRBJ2-1
d_call: TRBD1
v_call: TRBV27
cdr3_aa: CASTDGQGANEQFF
cdr3_nt: TGTGCCAGCACCGACGGTCAGGGGGCCAATGAGCAGTTCTTC